This T cell receptor (beta chain) emerged from a study of T cell changes during pregnancy in multiple sclerosis. Repertoires were generated with immunoSEQ multiplex PCR, while TCRdb's copy carries only in-frame clones and drops some. The table includes around 15,000 clones, more than 70% detected once. V was cut by 2 bases and J by 3 bases, with 8 bases left in between. Per germline, CDR1 SGHDT and CDR2 YYEEEE. The CDR3 sequence is 13 residues long. This clone was seen a single time. The source material was CD8+ T cells from peripheral blood mononuclear cells, sampled in the third trimester of pregnancy. This chain connects TRBV5-6 to TRBJ1-1; D perhaps matches TRBD1 (5 bases). This sequence was found in a female donor in good health, enrolled as a control in a pregnancy study. The CDR3 DNA follows: TGTGCCAGCAGCTTTAGCAGGGACACTGAAGCTTTCTTT. As protein: CASSFSRDTEAFF.